This record concerns one T cell receptor (beta chain) sequence. Its antigen is still unknown. One entry per CDR3 protein results from TCRdb running MiXCR on the RT-PCR reads. The sample lists just under 550,000 distinct CDR3 sequences, under 30% occurring once. This sample was taken from a study of response to subunit inactivated influenza vaccine. Study findings and constraints: The authors offered the suggestion that each seasonal influenza vaccination recruits few new T cells.

This CDR3 is built from 20 residues. Losses at the gene ends were 10 bases for V and 0 bases for J; bases not matched to a gene: 19. Germline-derived CDR1 and CDR2 are MDHEN and SYDVKM. This sample was also put to use in a study of T cells expressing NK-cell markers. That work adds: TCR beta cDNA was generated via 5'RACE template switching incorporating UMIs. NKG2C+ dominant clonotypes from 5 to 7 donors made up about 1.0-7.5% of CD8+ T cells. Leadership of the CD3+CD56-NKG2C+ fraction also belonged to these clonotypes in several donors. Expanded NKG2C+ T cell clones were not confirmed as HCMV-specific.

The rearrangement links TRBV28 to TRBJ2-7; TRBD2 matches 15 bases. The source of this sequence is a man aged 45-60 years who received an inactivated influenza vaccine. Sequencing was performed on CD4+ T cells sorted from PBMCs, taken 11 to 12 days after vaccination. CDR3 sequence (DNA): TGTGCCACCTACCTCAACCCTCCGGGACTAGCGGGAGGAACCTCCTACGAGCAGTACTTC. This translates into CATYLNPPGLAGGTSYEQYF.